This TCR beta chain was retrieved from a study of blood T cells in healthy people across ages. It was with a sample-barcoded 5' primer and a J-beta primer mix that a second PCR of roughly 7 to 12 cycles was run. Researchers report that a template-switch adaptor with 12 random nucleotides tagged each cDNA molecule. TCRdb reprocessed the 5' RACE reads with MiXCR, giving one entry per CDR3 protein. This sample yields around 500,000 distinct CDR3 sequences, of which about 45% are seen a single time; approximately 23% belongs to the top ten. Germline-derived CDR1 and CDR2 are SGHRS and YFSETQ. The CDR3 loop spans 16 amino acids. The V and J ends lost 0 bases and 8 bases, in that order; junction bases with no gene match: 10. A few counts support this clonotype.

The genes are TRBV5-1 and TRBJ2-1; the match to TRBD2 covers 8 bases. The sequence came from a man of 80 years or more in good health. What was sequenced was blood. The chain's CDR3 is CASSLARSGGQDEQFF. The CDR3 DNA sequence: TGCGCCAGCAGCTTGGCCAGGTCGGGGGGGCAGGATGAGCAGTTCTTC.